Listed below are T cell receptor beta chains from one sample, sequenced in a study of T cells in localized non-small cell lung cancer. Measured with immunoSEQ multiplex PCR; TCRdb has only the in-frame clones, and not every one. The data show about 59,000 clones, around 90% seen once. This specimen was peripheral blood, taken before any cancer treatment. All receptors come from a man between 40 and 70 years old with stage I squamous cell lung carcinoma. CDR3s include the opening cysteine and the closing phenylalanine or tryptophan. The D gene is left open where the match is weak. A row's size may be missing; if present it is once, few, many or a size class.

j_call v_call clone_size d_call cdr3_aa cdr3_nt
TRBJ2-7 TRBV20-1 - - CSARDTLEQYF TGCAGTGCTAGAGACACCCTCGAGCAGTACTTC
TRBJ2-4 TRBV7-2 - TRBD1 CASSPGQGNIQYF TGTGCCAGCAGCCCGGGACAGGGAAACATTCAGTACTTC
TRBJ1-1 TRBV30 - - CACSLFRGETEAFF TGTGCCTGCTCTTTATTCAGGGGTGAAACTGAAGCTTTCTTT
TRBJ2-5 TRBV30 - TRBD1 CACQRGQRRETQYF TGTGCCTGCCAAAGGGGACAGCGACGGGAGACCCAGTACTTC
TRBJ2-5 TRBV4-3 - - CASSQDRQQETQYF TGCGCCAGCAGCCAAGATAGACAGCAAGAGACCCAGTACTTC
TRBJ2-7 TRBV7-9 - TRBD1 CASSLAAGGYEQYF TGTGCCAGCAGCTTAGCAGCAGGGGGCTACGAGCAGTACTTC
TRBJ2-5 TRBV10-1 - - CASSEAGGRGETQYF TGCGCCAGCAGTGAGGCCGGGGGGCGTGGGGAGACCCAGTACTTC
TRBJ2-3 TRBV5-5 - TRBD2 CASSPPPGGGTDTQYF TGTGCCAGCAGCCCCCCGCCGGGAGGGGGCACAGATACGCAGTATTTT
TRBJ1-2 TRBV6-5 few TRBD1 CASSYADRESYTF TGTGCCAGCAGTTACGCGGACAGGGAAAGCTACACCTTC
TRBJ2-1 TRBV5-6 - - CASSFRAEQFF TGTGCCAGCAGCTTCAGGGCTGAGCAGTTCTTC
TRBJ1-1 TRBV7-2 - - CASSSVQGSSTEAFF TGTGCCAGCAGCTCTGTGCAGGGGAGTAGTACTGAAGCTTTCTTT
TRBJ2-3 TRBV10-3 - TRBD2 CAIGFGREGIDTQYF TGTGCCATCGGCTTTGGACGGGAGGGGATAGATACGCAGTATTTT
TRBJ2-2 TRBV9 - - CASRPRAENTGELFF TGTGCCAGCAGGCCAAGGGCGGAGAACACCGGGGAGCTGTTTTTT
TRBJ1-4 TRBV28 - - CASSLWGLQGSRNEKLFF TGTGCCAGCAGTTTATGGGGCCTTCAGGGATCCCGTAATGAAAAACTGTTTTTT
TRBJ2-7 TRBV28 - - CASTSQRDEQYF TGTGCCAGCACCTCCCAGAGAGACGAGCAGTACTTC
TRBJ1-5 TRBV2 - - CASSESGYQPQHF TGTGCCAGCAGTGAGTCAGGGTATCAGCCCCAGCATTTT
TRBJ2-1 TRBV5-5 - TRBD2 CASSSGLAGRSNEQFF TGTGCCAGCAGCTCAGGACTAGCGGGACGGAGCAATGAGCAGTTCTTC
TRBJ2-1 TRBV15 - TRBD2 CATSRGGSGHYNEQFF TGTGCCACCAGCAGAGGGGGTAGCGGGCACTACAATGAGCAGTTCTTC
TRBJ1-2 TRBV28 - TRBD1 CASSPTGRPSNYGYTF TGTGCCAGCAGTCCGACAGGGCGCCCTTCCAACTATGGCTACACCTTC
TRBJ2-7 TRBV6-1 - - CASSDYLQDPAYEQYF TGTGCCAGCAGTGATTATTTACAGGACCCAGCCTACGAGCAGTACTTC
TRBJ1-1 TRBV19 - - CASSRATGWVTEAFF TGTGCCAGTAGTAGGGCTACAGGGTGGGTTACTGAAGCTTTCTTT
TRBJ2-3 TRBV30 - - CAWSVWRNTDTQYF TGTGCCTGGAGTGTCTGGCGGAACACAGATACGCAGTATTTT
TRBJ2-5 TRBV20-1 once - CSGIGGETQYF TGCAGTGGAATAGGCGGGGAGACCCAGTACTTC
TRBJ1-2 TRBV5-5 - TRBD1 CASSFDRGTNYGYTF TGTGCCAGCAGCTTCGACAGGGGAACAAACTATGGCTACACCTTC
TRBJ2-1 TRBV29-1 - TRBD2 CSFLGGFGYNEQFF TGCAGTTTCCTGGGGGGGTTCGGATACAATGAGCAGTTCTTC
TRBJ2-2 TRBV4-1 - - CASSQGGRNTGELFF TGCGCCAGCAGCCAGGGTGGGAGGAACACCGGGGAGCTGTTTTTT
TRBJ2-1 TRBV11-3 - TRBD2 CASSSGTSDYNEQFF TGTGCCAGCAGCTCCGGGACTAGCGACTACAATGAGCAGTTCTTC
TRBJ1-4 TRBV28 - TRBD1 CASSFEGAGEKLFF TGTGCCAGCAGTTTTGAGGGGGCGGGGGAAAAACTGTTTTTT
TRBJ1-1 TRBV5-4 - - CASSGGREAFF TGTGCCAGCAGCGGAGGCCGGGAGGCTTTCTTT
TRBJ1-1 TRBV28 - - CASSMTGLNTEAFF TGTGCCAGCAGTATGACAGGACTGAACACTGAAGCTTTCTTT
TRBJ1-1 TRBV11-3 - - CASSLAYRRQAFF TGTGCCAGCAGCTTAGCCTACAGAAGACAAGCTTTCTTT
TRBJ1-3 TRBV5-4 - - CASTIDSTGNTIYF TGTGCCAGCACCATCGACAGCACTGGAAACACCATATATTTT
TRBJ1-4 TRBV7-6 - - CASSPPNEKLFF TGTGCCAGCAGCCCCCCAAATGAAAAACTGTTTTTT
TRBJ2-3 TRBV30 - - CAWSLGHTDTQYF TGTGCCTGGAGTTTGGGCCACACAGATACGCAGTATTTT
TRBJ1-1 TRBV28 - - CASSLGSLEAFF TGTGCCAGCAGTTTAGGTAGCCTTGAAGCTTTCTTT
TRBJ2-4 TRBV29-1 - - CSVEPGPTRGIQYF TGCAGCGTTGAACCGGGGCCGACTAGGGGCATTCAGTACTTC
TRBJ2-3 TRBV5-1 - - CASSFFGLGVTDTQYF TGCGCCAGCAGCTTTTTCGGTCTGGGGGTTACAGATACGCAGTATTTT
TRBJ2-3 TRBV11-2 - TRBD2 CASSYTSLAGGGTDTQYF TGTGCCAGCAGCTATACCTCGCTAGCGGGAGGAGGCACAGATACGCAGTATTTT
TRBJ2-4 TRBV11-2 - TRBD2 CASSPSGGNIQYF TGTGCCAGCAGTCCCTCGGGGGGAAACATTCAGTACTTC
TRBJ2-7 TRBV13 - - CASSSEGSYEQYF TGTGCCAGCAGCTCGGAAGGGTCCTACGAGCAGTACTTC
TRBJ2-3 TRBV5-4 - TRBD2 CASSSKTGTSGTDTQYF TGTGCCAGCAGCTCAAAAACCGGGACTAGCGGCACAGATACGCAGTATTTT
TRBJ2-7 TRBV4-2 - TRBD2 CASSSPTSGSYEQYF TGTGCCAGCAGCTCCCCGACTAGCGGGAGCTACGAGCAGTACTTC
TRBJ1-2 TRBV5-6 - - CASSFSQGNYGYTF TGTGCCAGCAGCTTCTCACAGGGTAACTATGGCTACACCTTC
TRBJ1-1 TRBV28 - - CASRWTAEAFF TGTGCCAGCAGGTGGACGGCTGAAGCTTTCTTT
TRBJ2-2 TRBV28 - - CASSLRFREGANTGELFF TGTGCCAGCAGTCTTCGATTCAGGGAGGGGGCGAACACCGGGGAGCTGTTTTTT
TRBJ1-6 TRBV30 - TRBD1 CAWTPADRDSPLHF TGTGCCTGGACGCCAGCGGACAGGGACTCACCCCTCCACTTT